Listed here are 25 T cell receptor beta chains from one sample, sequenced in a study of identical twins. TCRdb used MiXCR to reprocess the 5' RACE reads, holding one entry per CDR3 protein. The table includes under 300,000 distinct CDR3 sequences, about 8.5% detected once. In addition, the sample was reused for a study of yellow fever vaccine responses in identical twins.

The specimen was CD8+ T cells sorted from blood. The receptor source for this set is a woman between 18 and 29 years old in good health.

This clonotype was seen at least ten times. This chain joins TRBV7-8 and TRBJ2-3; 10 positions match TRBD2. The CDR3 has 17 residues. J lost 5 bases, V lost 4 bases, and 12 bases had no gene match. CDR1 and CDR2 (germline): SGHVS, FQNEAQ. CDR3 coding DNA: TGTGCCAGCAGCTCATTTCTAGCGGGAGCCATCAGAGATACGCAGTATTTT. This encodes CASSSFLAGAIRDTQYF.

This clonotype has ten or more counts. The J gene is TRBJ2-7, the V gene TRBV29-1; 12 bases line up with TRBD1. The junction had 6 bases not matched to a gene; V was cut back by 6 bases and J by 6 bases. Germline CDR1 reads SQVTM; CDR2 reads ANQGSEA. The CDR3 is made up of 13 amino acids. CDR3 amino acids: CSVQGDRGPEQYF. As DNA, the CDR3 is TGCAGCGTCCAGGGGGACAGGGGGCCCGAGCAGTACTTC.

This clonotype was detected a few times. The chain joins TRBV11-2 to TRBJ2-1, with 13 bases lining up with TRBD2. CDR3 length equals 18 residues. Germline CDR1 is SGHAT and CDR2 is FQNNGV. V lost 8 bases, J lost 3 bases, and 13 bases stayed unmatched. This CDR3 is CASFGTSGASLLYNEQFF. CDR3 bases: TGTGCCAGCTTCGGGACTAGCGGGGCCAGCTTGCTCTACAATGAGCAGTTCTTC. Full variable domain (missing parts from reference TRBV11-2 and TRBJ2-1): EAGVAQSPRYKIIEKRQSVAFWCNPISGHATLYWYQQILGQGPKLLIQFQNNGVVDDSQLPKDRFSAERLKGVDSTLKIQPAKLEDSAVYLCASFGTSGASLLYNEQFFGPGTRLTVL.

At least ten counts were recorded for this clonotype. The chain couples TRBV14 to TRBJ2-7; weak D call: TRBD1 (5 bases). Trimming removed 1 base at V and 3 bases at J, with 7 bases between. Germline loops: CDR1 SGHDN, CDR2 FVKESK. CDR3 length equals 13 residues. CDR3 DNA: TGTGCCAGCAGCCAAGGGGGCTACTACGAGCAGTACTTC. Translating it yields CASSQGGYYEQYF.

Of note for this clonotype: This clone may be a read error of a much larger clone one base away. The J gene is TRBJ2-2, the V gene TRBV7-2; no reliable D call. CDR1 is SGHTA, CDR2 FQGNSA, per germline. V was pared by 2 bases and J by 0 bases, with 7 bases between. The CDR3 sequence is 15 residues long. CDR3 amino acids: CASSLSRSNTGELFF. For the CDR3, the DNA is TGTGCCAGCAGCTTATCCAGGTCGAACACCGGGGAGCTGTTTTTT.

This clonotype has ten or more counts. The rearrangement links TRBV4-1 to TRBJ2-1; D is possibly TRBD2 (6 bases). The CDR3 is made up of 14 amino acids. Germline V gene sequence: CDR1 MGHRA, CDR2 YSYEKL. V was clipped by 1 base and J by 10 bases, with 14 bases between them. CDR3 DNA sequence: TGCGCCAGCAGCCAAGGCCAGCTAGCGTGGGAGCAGTTCTTC. Its protein is CASSQGQLAWEQFF.

This clonotype was seen many times. This sequence joins TRBV6-2 or TRBV6-3 and TRBJ2-2; the D call may be TRBD1 or TRBD2 (5 bases each). Per the germline V gene, CDR1 is MNHEY and CDR2 is SVGEGT. There are 12 residues in the CDR3. V lost 10 bases, J lost 7 bases, and 13 bases lay in between. The CDR3 loop is CATVWGFGELFF. CDR3 in DNA: TGTGCCACCGTCTGGGGGTTCGGGGAGCTGTTTTTT.

This clonotype showed up many times. J is TRBJ2-5 and V is TRBV7-2, with TRBD1 matching 7 bases. From germline, CDR1 is SGHTA and CDR2 FQGNSA. The CDR3 contains 14 residues. Unmatched junction bases numbered 5, after V lost 2 bases and J lost 5 bases. CDR3 in DNA: TGTGCCAGCAGCTTAAACAGGGGTACGGAGACCCAGTACTTC. Translated, it gives CASSLNRGTETQYF.

This clonotype was seen at least ten times. This rearrangement joins TRBV4-1 to TRBJ2-1; the match to TRBD1 covers 7 bases. CDR3 length: 15 residues. Losses at the gene ends were 0 bases for V and 9 bases for J; bases not matched to a gene: 8. Germline CDR1 and CDR2: MGHRA and YSYEKL. The CDR3 loop is CASSQDRGSGSEQFF. In nucleotides, the CDR3 is TGCGCCAGCAGCCAAGACAGGGGGTCTGGGAGTGAGCAGTTCTTC.

This clonotype was detected ten times or more. This chain links TRBV7-3 with TRBJ2-5, with unresolved D. Per germline, CDR1 SGHTA and CDR2 FQGTGA. The CDR3 has 12 amino acids. V was clipped by 5 bases and J by 4 bases, with 8 bases between them. The CDR3: CASSPALETQYF. The CDR3 DNA follows: TGTGCCAGCAGCCCAGCTTTAGAGACCCAGTACTTC.

This clonotype showed up many times. This rearrangement joins TRBV28 to TRBJ2-3; D could derive from TRBD1 or TRBD2 (6 bases each). Looked up from germline, CDR1 is MDHEN and CDR2 is SYDVKM. V gave up 3 bases and J gave up 1 base, with 11 bases separating them. This CDR3 has 15 amino acids. The CDR3 bases are TGTGCCAGCAGTTTGAGGGGGGAGGGCACAGATACGCAGTATTTT. This sequence encodes CASSLRGEGTDTQYF.

The rearrangement uses TRBV7-2 and TRBJ2-7; D not resolved. CDR1 and CDR2 from the germline V gene are SGHTA and FQGNSA. The V end lost 1 base, the J end lost 1 base, and 11 bases lay between the germline ends. CDR3 length: 15 residues. The CDR3 region has the DNA TGTGCCAGCAGCTTAGTTCGGGTTGCGTCCTACGAGCAGTACTTC. Its translation: CASSLVRVASYEQYF.

The table lists this clonotype with many counts. The CDR3 DNA is TGTGCCACCAGCAGCGACAGTCAAGAGACCCAGTACTTC. This translates into CATSSDSQETQYF. This rearrangement joins TRBV15 to TRBJ2-5; maybe TRBD1 (5 bases). Trimming stripped 3 bases from V and 2 bases from J, with 7 bases between. CDR1 LNHNV and CDR2 YYDKDF come from the germline V gene (reference sequence). This CDR3 region has 13 residues.

The rearrangement joins TRBV11-1 to TRBJ2-5; 12 bases match TRBD2. This CDR3 is 19 amino acids long. The germline CDR1 and CDR2 sequences are SGHAT and FQDESV (reference sequence). J gave up 2 bases and V 7 bases, and 17 bases lay outside the gene matches. CDR3 in amino acids: CASTALLLGLAGLQETQYF. Here the CDR3 DNA reads TGTGCCAGCACCGCCCTTCTTTTAGGACTAGCGGGGCTACAAGAGACCCAGTACTTC.

This chain connects TRBV9 to TRBJ2-5; no definite D call. Trimming left V 0 bases short and J 2 bases short, with 8 bases between. Per germline, CDR1 SGDLS and CDR2 YYNGEE. This CDR3 spans 14 amino acids. CDR3 in amino acids: CASSVARSQETQYF. CDR3 sequence (DNA): TGTGCCAGCAGCGTAGCGCGGAGTCAAGAGACCCAGTACTTC.

For this clonotype: The junction shows a germline mismatch at one end, possibly a read error. The V gene is TRBV11-2, the J gene TRBJ2-7; D may be TRBD2 (5 bases). The germline gives CDR1 SGHAT, CDR2 FQNNGV. The CDR3 runs 12 residues. The CDR3 region is CASSLGWGDTAF. CDR3 DNA: TGTGCCAGCAGCTTAGGATGGGGAGACACTGCTTTC.

This clonotype was picked up a small number of times. The rearrangement joins TRBV29-1 to TRBJ2-7; D remains ambiguous. Germline values: CDR1 SQVTM, CDR2 ANQGSEA. CDR3 length: 12 amino acids. V was clipped by 4 bases and J by 2 bases, with 9 bases between them. The CDR3 nucleotides are TGCAGCGTTGTCGGGCTTACCTACGAGCAGTACTTC. Amino acid sequence: CSVVGLTYEQYF.

The J gene is TRBJ2-7, the V gene TRBV6-2 or TRBV6-3, with D unclear. CDR1 and CDR2 from the germline V gene are MNHEY and SVGEGT. The V and J ends lost 7 bases and 13 bases respectively, with 20 bases between them. This CDR3 has 12 amino acids. The CDR3 sequence is CASTARIGISYF. The CDR3, as DNA: TGTGCCAGCACCGCCAGAATTGGCATCTCCTACTTC.

This clonotype was observed a few times. The chain couples TRBV20-1 to TRBJ2-5, with 7 bases lining up with TRBD2. Germline-derived CDR1 and CDR2 are DFQATT and SNEGSKA (reference sequence). The V gene end was trimmed by 2 bases and the J gene end by 5 bases; junction bases not matched to a gene: 8. The CDR3 covers 14 residues. CDR3 DNA sequence: TGCAGTGCTAGACCCCGGGACTATCCTGAGACCCAGTACTTC. This sequence encodes CSARPRDYPETQYF.

The chain combines TRBV2 with TRBJ2-1; 7 bases are shared with TRBD1. Germline CDR1 SNHLY, CDR2 FYNNEI. This CDR3 contains 11 residues. With V trimmed by 6 bases and J by 10 bases, 3 bases remained unmatched. This chain's CDR3 is CASSEGQEQFF. The DNA of the CDR3 is TGTGCCAGCAGCGAGGGACAGGAGCAGTTCTTC.

This chain joins TRBV5-6 and TRBJ1-1; D is ambiguous. Germline assignment: CDR1 SGHDT and CDR2 YYEEEE. Trimming took off 0 bases at V and 6 bases at J, with 9 bases between the two ends. This CDR3 contains 13 residues. The CDR3 DNA reads TGTGCCAGCAGCTTGGGCCTAAGCGCTGAAGCTTTCTTT. As protein: CASSLGLSAEAFF.

A remark on this clonotype: Being one base from a much bigger clone, this may be a read error. The chain links TRBV18 to TRBJ2-7; maybe TRBD2 (6 bases). Per the germline V gene, CDR1 is KGHSH and CDR2 is LQKENI. CDR3 size: 14 residues. The CDR3 bases are TGTGTCAGCTCATCTAGGACTAAGCCCTACGAGCAGTACTTC. Protein sequence: CVSSSRTKPYEQYF.

This clonotype was recorded a few times. This chain joins TRBV7-6 and TRBJ2-1, with D possibly matching TRBD1 (6 bases). Germline V lookup: CDR1 SGHVS, CDR2 FNYEAQ. V was cut by 5 bases and J by 9 bases, with 14 bases left in between. The CDR3 is 13 amino acids. CDR3 nucleotide sequence: TGTGCCAGCAGCAACTTACAGGGCGGTGAGCAGTTCTTC. As protein: CASSNLQGGEQFF.

The table lists this clonotype with many counts. The V call is TRBV12-3 or TRBV12-4, the J call TRBJ2-5, with 9 bases lining up with TRBD1. CDR3 length equals 17 residues. Losses at the gene ends were 2 bases for V and 0 bases for J; bases not matched to a gene: 7. The CDR3 nucleotides are TGTGCCAGCAGTTTAAAGGCCGGGACAGGGAACCAAGAGACCCAGTACTTC. This encodes CASSLKAGTGNQETQYF.

This clonotype has more than one count but fewer than ten. This chain connects TRBV24-1 to TRBJ2-2; no clear D gene. This CDR3 comprises 13 residues. From germline, CDR1 is KGHDR and CDR2 SFDVKD. Trimming pared 9 bases from V and 4 bases from J, leaving 11 bases between. In nucleotides, the CDR3 is TGTGCCACCCTCGACATAATCACCGGGGAGCTGTTTTTT. Translating it yields CATLDIITGELFF.